This T cell receptor (beta chain) was recovered during a study of control samples from healthy donors and cancer patients. Repertoires were generated with immunoSEQ multiplex PCR, while TCRdb's copy carries only in-frame clones and drops some. Among tens of thousands of clones listed, roughly 92% were seen once. V was clipped by 5 bases and J by 8 bases, with 15 bases between them. This CDR3 region has 14 residues. Germline CDR1 is SGHVS and CDR2 is FQNEAQ. This TCR came from a man aged 25 to 40 in good health. The chain has TRBV7-8 and TRBJ1-4; D gene unclear. The sample comprised blood. The CDR3 bases are TGTGCCAGCAGCCTAGGGAAGGTCTTGGAAAAACTGTTTTTT. Amino acid sequence: CASSLGKVLEKLFF. Supplemented by reference TRBV7-8 and TRBJ1-4, the full variable domain reads GAGVSQSPRYKVAKRGQDVALRCDPISGHVSLFWYQQALGQGPEFLTYFQNEAQLDKSGLPSDRFFAERPEGSVSTLKIQRTQQEDSAVYLCASSLGKVLEKLFFGSGTQLSVL.